This T cell receptor (beta chain) was recorded in a study of CD8 T cells in ankylosing spondylitis. Study results and limitations: Blood of patients with ankylosing spondylitis appeared to be characterized by a TCR beta motif of eight highly homologous variants.

As to this clonotype: Antigen unknown.

This CDR3 has 15 residues. V was cut by 6 bases and J by 0 bases, with 14 bases left in between. Germline loops: CDR1 KGHDR, CDR2 SFDVKD. Researchers built TCR beta libraries using quantitative 5'-RACE with molecular barcodes. One entry per CDR3 protein, called by TCRdb with MiXCR from the 5' RACE reads. This sample carries 350,000 to 550,000 distinct CDR3 sequences, 25% to 30% of them seen once, and the ten largest clones take about 0.92%. The clonotype was recovered from a male donor with ankylosing spondylitis. The chain carries TRBV24-1 and TRBJ2-7; D perhaps matches TRBD1 (7 bases). The specimen was blood, either unsorted or a sorted T cell fraction (not recorded which). CDR3 amino acids: CATSTRQGGSYEQYF. For the CDR3, the DNA is TGTGCCACCAGTACCCGCCAGGGGGGCTCCTACGAGCAGTACTTC.